This TCR beta chain was captured in a study of cytomegalovirus exposure and HLA in healthy donors. Study-wide results and caveats: A later analysis linked a missense DCLRE1C variant to TCR beta V- and J-gene trimming. As a later analysis revealed, most CMV-associated TCR beta chains appeared HLA-restricted. In an earlier analysis, productive rearrangement rates for most beta V segments clustered near 90% or 30%.

Remarks on this clone: Its matching antigen is unknown.

The germline V gene has CDR1 SGHTA and CDR2 FQGNSA. There are 14 residues in the CDR3. J lost 9 bases, V lost 2 bases, and 6 bases had no gene match. The PCR contained 60 Vbeta and 13 Jbeta primers. Measured with immunoSEQ multiplex PCR; TCRdb has only the in-frame clones, and not every one. The sample holds approximately 54,000 clones; roughly 84% are singletons and the top ten take 3% to 3.5%. Despite likely unrecorded immune exposures, the donors were nominally healthy at the time of sampling. Sequencing input: PBMCs. The V and J genes are TRBV7-2 and TRBJ1-5, with TRBD1 matching over 8 bases. The receptor comes from a woman between 18 and 29 years old in good health and CMV-seronegative. Here the CDR3 reads CASSLQGARAPQHF. The DNA for the CDR3 is TGTGCCAGCAGCTTACAGGGGGCACGGGCGCCCCAGCATTTT.